The rows below give T cell receptor beta chains drawn from one sample of a study of beta chain features in type 1 diabetes. TCRdb keeps only in-frame clones here, not all; method: immunoSEQ multiplex PCR. Of 300,000 to 400,000 clones listed, approximately 15% were seen once; the top ten hold about 0.016%. The sequenced sample consisted of naive CD4+ T cells from blood. These TCRs come from a young woman with type 1 diabetes. Each CDR3 is given with its conserved first and last residue. A D gene is named only where the DNA matches it firmly. The size field is filled for only some rows; it gives once, few, many or a size class.

v_gene	abundance	j_gene	d_gene	CDR3nt	CDR3aa
TRBV28	few	TRBJ2-1	TRBD2	TGTGCCAGCAGTTACAGCGGGAGAGTACTGACAGTCAATGAGCAGTTCTTC	CASSYSGRVLTVNEQFF
TRBV30	-	TRBJ1-2	-	TGTGCCTGGAGTGTGTCCAGTCTCTTGGGCTACACCTTC	CAWSVSSLLGYTF
TRBV5-1	few	TRBJ2-1	TRBD2	TGCGCCAGCAGCTTGGAACTAGCGGGATCGGAGTTCTTC	CASSLELAGSEFF
TRBV7-2	-	TRBJ1-1	-	TGTGCCAGCAGGTTCTTAGGGGCGAACACTGAAGCTTTCTTT	CASRFLGANTEAFF
TRBV28	few	TRBJ1-4	-	TGTGCCAGCAGCGTACAGGGAGGGGAAAAACTGTTTTTT	CASSVQGGEKLFF
TRBV19	few	TRBJ2-7	-	TGTGCCAGTAGTGCCCCGCGCCAGGGACAGTACTTC	CASSAPRQGQYF
TRBV11-2	few	TRBJ2-3	TRBD2	TGTGCCAGCAGCTTAATTGCAGAGCGGGGCGGTCGGACGCAGTATTTT	CASSLIAERGGRTQYF
TRBV5-4	-	TRBJ2-2	TRBD2	TGTGCCAGTTCTTATAGCGGGAGAGGGGAGCTGTTTTTT	CASSYSGRGELFF
TRBV29-1	few	TRBJ2-1	TRBD2	TGCAGCGTTCCGAGGACTAGCGGGAGGGCCGTGCAGTTCTTC	CSVPRTSGRAVQFF
TRBV10-2	-	TRBJ1-1	TRBD1	TGCGCCAGCGGCTCGTTAGGGGGCGAGGGGGGCACTGAAGCTTTCTTT	CASGSLGGEGGTEAFF
TRBV19	-	TRBJ2-7	-	TGTGCCAGTAGTATAGTGGCGGGCTCCTACGAGCAGTACTTC	CASSIVAGSYEQYF
TRBV30	-	TRBJ2-1	TRBD2	TGTGCCTGGAGTGTACAGGGACTAGCGGGAGGGTCCTACAATGAGCAGTTCTTC	CAWSVQGLAGGSYNEQFF
TRBV5-4	-	TRBJ2-1	TRBD1	TGTGCCAGCGTCCGGGACAGGGGTTCCTACAATGAGCAGTTCTTC	CASVRDRGSYNEQFF
TRBV9	-	TRBJ2-6	-	TGTGCCAGCAGCGCTCACTCCACTGGGGCCAACGTCCTGACTTTC	CASSAHSTGANVLTF
TRBV2	-	TRBJ2-1	TRBD2	TGTGCCAGCATGGGGACTAGCAGATACAATGAGCAGTTCTTC	CASMGTSRYNEQFF
TRBV2	-	TRBJ1-1	-	TGTGCCAGCAGTGATGGGGCAGCCTCCACTGAAGCTTTCTTT	CASSDGAASTEAFF
TRBV5-1	-	TRBJ1-1	-	TGCGCCAGCAGCTTCGGCACCGGCGGGACTGAAGCTTTCTTT	CASSFGTGGTEAFF
TRBV5-4	few	TRBJ2-1	TRBD1	TGTGCCAGCAGGACGGACAGGGACAATGAGCAGTTCTTC	CASRTDRDNEQFF
TRBV5-1	few	TRBJ2-1	TRBD1	TGCGCCAGCAGCTTGGCCCAGGGGGTAAGCAATGAGCAGTTCTTC	CASSLAQGVSNEQFF
TRBV29-1	few	TRBJ2-1	-	TGCAGCGCCCAAACTAGAAAATTGTACAATGAGCAGTTCTTC	CSAQTRKLYNEQFF
TRBV6-5	few	TRBJ2-5	-	TGTGCCAGCAGTTACTCCGACGGGGAAGAGACCCAGTACTTC	CASSYSDGEETQYF
TRBV11-2	few	TRBJ2-1	TRBD2	TGTGCCAGCAGCTTAACTAGCGGTTACAATGAGCAGTTCTTC	CASSLTSGYNEQFF
TRBV9	few	TRBJ2-1	-	TGTGCCAGCAGCGTAGCCCCGAGGCCCAACAATGAGCAGTTCTTC	CASSVAPRPNNEQFF
TRBV30	few	TRBJ2-3	TRBD2	TGTGCCCGGGGGGTCACAGATACGCAGTATTTT	CARGVTDTQYF
TRBV19	-	TRBJ2-3	TRBD1	TGTGCCAGTAGGGACAGGGGTACAGATACGCAGTATTTT	CASRDRGTDTQYF
TRBV7-9	few	TRBJ1-1	TRBD1	TGTGCCAGCAGACCTGGACAGGGCAACACTGAAGCTTTCTTT	CASRPGQGNTEAFF
TRBV21-1	few	TRBJ2-5	-	TGTGCCAGCAGTTACCGGGAGCCCATTCAAGAGACCCAGTACTTC	CASSYREPIQETQYF
TRBV18	few	TRBJ2-5	-	TGTGCCAGCTCCCGGGCCCCCAGCGGCGGTGAGACCCAGTACTTC	CASSRAPSGGETQYF
TRBV9	few	TRBJ1-4	TRBD1	TGTGCCAGCAGCATCGGGACAGAAGAGCGAAAACTGTTTTTT	CASSIGTEERKLFF
TRBV14	-	TRBJ2-5	TRBD2	TGTGCCAGCAGCCGGGCCGGGACTAGCGGGCAAGAGACCCAGTACTTC	CASSRAGTSGQETQYF
TRBV30	few	TRBJ2-1	TRBD1	TGTGCCCAAGGGACAGGGGGAAAGCGGGATGAGCAGTTCTTC	CAQGTGGKRDEQFF
TRBV29-1	few	TRBJ1-4	-	TGCAGCGTTGGGGCTGGGGCGTTAAATGAAAAACTGTTTTTT	CSVGAGALNEKLFF
TRBV6-1	-	TRBJ1-5	-	TGTGCCAGCAGTGGCACCCGTTCGGGGCCCCAGCATTTT	CASSGTRSGPQHF
TRBV30	-	TRBJ2-1	TRBD2	TGTGCCTGGAGTGTAGCGCCGGGACTAGCGGGACACCAGCTTAGCAATGAGCAGTTCTTC	CAWSVAPGLAGHQLSNEQFF
TRBV19	-	TRBJ2-1	TRBD1	TGTGCCATTTCGCCGGGACAGGGTTACAATGAGCAGTTCTTC	CAISPGQGYNEQFF
TRBV15	few	TRBJ2-5	TRBD2	TGTGCCACCAGCAGAGCAGGGAGGGCAGGACAAGAGACCCAGTACTTC	CATSRAGRAGQETQYF
TRBV25-1	-	TRBJ1-2	-	TGTGCCAGCAGTTTGACAGGAACTACCTATGGCTACACCTTC	CASSLTGTTYGYTF
TRBV2	-	TRBJ1-2	-	TGTGCCAGGCGACCGACAGCTAACTATGGCTACACCTTC	CARRPTANYGYTF
TRBV7-9	-	TRBJ2-1	TRBD2	TGTGCCAGCAGCTTAGGTCTGGCGGGAGGTTACAATGAGCAGTTCTTC	CASSLGLAGGYNEQFF
TRBV18	-	TRBJ2-2	TRBD1	TGTGCCAGCTCACCACCTGGGACAGGGGCTAGGACCGGGGAGCTGTTTTTT	CASSPPGTGARTGELFF
TRBV7-2	-	TRBJ2-1	TRBD2	TGTGCCAGCAGCTTTAGCGGGAGCGGGCAGTTCTTC	CASSFSGSGQFF
TRBV27	few	TRBJ2-5	TRBD1	TGTGCCAGCAGCAGGCCCGGACAGGGGAAAGAGACCCAGTACTTC	CASSRPGQGKETQYF
TRBV28	-	TRBJ2-1	-	TGTGCCAGCAGTTCCCGACACGCAAGGCGGTTCTTC	CASSSRHARRFF
TRBV29-1	few	TRBJ1-1	-	TGCAGCGTTGACAACGAGCGCCACGGTGCTGCTTTCTTT	CSVDNERHGAAFF
TRBV4-1	few	TRBJ2-1	-	TGCGCCAGCAGGCGCACGAGTGGGCATGAGCAGTTCTTC	CASRRTSGHEQFF
TRBV5-1	few	TRBJ1-1	TRBD1	TGCGCCAGCAGCTTGGGGGACAGGGGAACTGAAGCTTTCTTT	CASSLGDRGTEAFF
TRBV5-1	few	TRBJ1-1	-	TGCGCCAGCAGAGCCCTAGAGAACACTGAAGCTTTCTTT	CASRALENTEAFF
TRBV7-6	-	TRBJ2-3	-	TGTGCCAGCAGCCGGGAATGGCAGAGAGGCACAGATACGCAGTATTTT	CASSREWQRGTDTQYF
TRBV30	few	TRBJ1-1	-	TGTGCCCGACGCACAGGGTTCATGAACACTGAAGCTTTCTTT	CARRTGFMNTEAFF
TRBV2	few	TRBJ1-2	-	TGTGCCAGCAGTCCAGGCTCAACCTATGGCTACACCTTC	CASSPGSTYGYTF
TRBV19	-	TRBJ1-1	-	TGTGCCAGTAGCCCTTGGGGAGAGGGAGAAACTGAAGCTTTCTTT	CASSPWGEGETEAFF
TRBV2	-	TRBJ2-2	-	TGTGCCAGCAGTGAAGTAAGGGTAGCGACCGGGGAGCTGTTTTTT	CASSEVRVATGELFF
TRBV5-4	-	TRBJ2-5	-	TGTGCCAGCAGCTCGGTGGAAGAGACCCAGTACTTC	CASSSVEETQYF
TRBV9	-	TRBJ1-2	TRBD1	TGTGCCAGCAGCGTTGCAGGGGGCAGTGCGGTTGGCTACACCTTC	CASSVAGGSAVGYTF
TRBV6-5	few	TRBJ1-5	-	TGTGCCAGCAGTTCCACCTGGAGGGATCAGCCCCAGCATTTT	CASSSTWRDQPQHF
TRBV6-5	-	TRBJ1-3	-	TGTGCCACCAAGACGAGGTCCTCTGGAAACACCATATATTTT	CATKTRSSGNTIYF
TRBV19	-	TRBJ2-5	-	TGTGCCAGTAGTATGCGCGGGAAATCCCAAGAGACCCAGTACTTC	CASSMRGKSQETQYF
TRBV2	few	TRBJ2-6	-	TGTGCCAGCAATAGGGGTCTGGGGGCCAACGTCCTGACTTTC	CASNRGLGANVLTF
TRBV2	few	TRBJ1-5	-	TGTGCCAGCAGCATGCAGGGGCTAAGCAATCAGCCCCAGCATTTT	CASSMQGLSNQPQHF